What follows are 27 T cell receptor beta chains derived from one specimen sequenced in a study of blood T cell repertoires in COVID-19. The data were produced by immunoSEQ multiplex PCR, yet TCRdb's version contains in-frame clones alone and is incomplete. The sample includes fewer than 150,000 clones, approximately 90% of them seen just once. The sample taken for sequencing was peripheral blood. These receptors were taken from a woman aged 40 to 50 with acute or convalescent COVID-19.

The chain uses TRBV7-2 and TRBJ1-1; TRBD1 aligns across 8 bases. The V segment lost 5 bases and the J segment 1 base; nucleotides outside the gene matches: 6. Germline V gives CDR1 SGHTA, CDR2 FQGNSA. The length of the CDR3 is 15 residues. This CDR3 reads CASSVTGVRNTEAFF. The CDR3 DNA reads as TGTGCCAGCAGCGTGACAGGGGTTAGGAACACTGAAGCTTTCTTT.

This chain joins TRBV7-9 and TRBJ2-3; 8 nucleotides agree with TRBD1. Germline V gene sequence: CDR1 SEHNR, CDR2 FQNEAQ (reference sequence). There are 15 residues in the CDR3. J gave up 0 bases and V 5 bases, and 4 bases lay outside the gene matches. CDR3 residues: CASSPQGGSTDTQYF. The CDR3 DNA reads as TGTGCCAGCAGCCCACAGGGGGGAAGCACAGATACGCAGTATTTT.

The rearrangement joins TRBV6-5 to TRBJ2-2, with D possibly matching TRBD1 (6 bases). Germline loops: CDR1 MNHEY, CDR2 SVGAGI. V was pared by 7 bases and J by 1 base, with 10 bases between. This CDR3 comprises 14 residues. DNA for the CDR3: TGTGCCAGCAACAGGGTAGGGAACACCGGGGAGCTGTTTTTT. Translation: CASNRVGNTGELFF.

CDR3 nucleotide sequence: TGTGCCAGCAGTTTACGGACAGGGACTAGCAATCAGCCCCAGCATTTT. This translates into CASSLRTGTSNQPQHF. The chain joins TRBV28 to TRBJ1-5, with TRBD1 matching 8 bases. V lost 2 bases and J lost 0; bases outside the gene matches: 3. This CDR3 contains 16 residues. Germline CDR1 is MDHEN and CDR2 is SYDVKM. Full variable domain (rest looked up from reference TRBV28 and TRBJ1-5): DVKVTQSSRYLVKRTGEKVFLECVQDMDHENMFWYRQDPGLGLRLIYFSYDVKMKEKGDIPEGYSVSREKKERFSLILESASTNQTSMYLCASSLRTGTSNQPQHFGDGTRLSIL.

The rearrangement uses TRBV2 and TRBJ1-3; 9 nucleotides align to TRBD1. After removal of 7 bases from V and 4 bases from J, the junction contained 5 bases not matched to a gene. The CDR3 sequence is 14 residues long. Germline V gene lookup returns CDR1 SNHLY and CDR2 FYNNEI. As DNA, the CDR3 is TGTGCCAGCACCCGGGACAGGGAGGGAAACACCATATATTTT. This encodes CASTRDREGNTIYF.

V is TRBV28 and J is TRBJ1-5; perhaps TRBD1 as D (5 bases). V was shortened by 5 bases and J by 1 base, with 15 bases between the two germline ends. In germline, CDR1 is MDHEN, CDR2 SYDVKM. CDR3 size: 16 residues. CDR3 in DNA: TGTGCCAGCAGTCCGAGAAGACAGCAGAGCAATCAGCCCCAGCATTTT. It yields the protein CASSPRRQQSNQPQHF.

The chain employs TRBV7-2 and TRBJ2-1, with 10 bases that match TRBD2. Germline V gene lookup returns CDR1 SGHTA and CDR2 FQGNSA. The CDR3 extends over 13 amino acids. Trimming at V came to 5 bases and at J to 14 bases, leaving 9 bases not matched to a gene. Written as DNA, the CDR3 is TGTGCCAGCAGCCGGCTAGCGGGAGTGGGGGAGTTCTTC. Translating gives CASSRLAGVGEFF. The whole variable domain, remainder taken from reference TRBV7-2 and TRBJ2-1, is GAGVSQSPSNKVTEKGKDVELRCDPISGHTALYWYRQSLGQGLEFLIYFQGNSAPDKSGLPSDRFSAERTGGSVSTLTIQRTQQEDSAVYLCASSRLAGVGEFFGPGTRLTVL.

The chain's CDR3 is CASSLGILGIGGRARDNEQFF. The CDR3 nucleotides read TGTGCCAGCAGCTTAGGGATATTAGGGATTGGCGGGAGGGCAAGGGACAATGAGCAGTTCTTC. This chain connects TRBV7-8 to TRBJ2-1; 9 bases match TRBD2. The CDR3 contains 21 residues. Germline CDR1 and CDR2: SGHVS and FQNEAQ. J gave up 5 bases and V 1 base, and 21 bases lay outside the gene matches.

The chain joins TRBV7-2 to TRBJ2-1, with 9 bases lining up with TRBD2. The CDR3 has 16 residues. V was pared by 5 bases and J by 0 bases, with 5 bases of the junction left unmatched. Per the germline V gene, CDR1 is SGHTA and CDR2 is FQGNSA. CDR3 sequence: CASSKSSGSSYNEQFF. The CDR3 DNA is TGTGCCAGCAGCAAAAGTAGCGGGAGCTCCTACAATGAGCAGTTCTTC.

The chain employs TRBV7-9 and TRBJ2-3, with D unclear. Germline V lookup: CDR1 SEHNR, CDR2 FQNEAQ (reference sequence). The V and J ends lost 0 bases and 1 base respectively, with 5 bases between them. The CDR3 spans 14 residues. CDR3: CASSLASGTDTQYF. Here the CDR3 DNA reads TGTGCCAGCAGCTTAGCCAGCGGCACAGATACGCAGTATTTT.

This clone was recorded only once. The V call is TRBV6-2 or TRBV6-3, the J call TRBJ2-3, with D tentatively TRBD2 (5 bases). Germline CDR1 and CDR2: MNHEY and SVGEGT. Trimming shortened V by 5 bases and J by 2 bases, and 17 bases separated the two germline ends. The CDR3 is made up of 16 amino acids. The CDR3 loop is CASSKTPRGLTDTQYF. For the CDR3, the DNA is TGTGCCAGCAGTAAGACACCGCGAGGGCTCACAGATACGCAGTATTTT.

V usage is TRBV24-1 and J usage is TRBJ2-3, with 9 bases lining up with TRBD1. CDR3 size: 17 residues. The V and J ends lost 0 bases and 0 bases, in that order; junction bases with no gene match: 3. Germline V gives CDR1 KGHDR, CDR2 SFDVKD. DNA of the CDR3: TGTGCCACCAGTGATTTGGGGACAGGGTTGAGCACAGATACGCAGTATTTT. This codes for CATSDLGTGLSTDTQYF.

The rearrangement uses TRBV24-1 and TRBJ1-1, with 7 bases identical to TRBD1. Trimming removed 7 bases from V and 4 bases from J; junction bases left unmatched: 2. There are 12 residues in the CDR3. Per the germline V gene, CDR1 is KGHDR and CDR2 is SFDVKD. CDR3 in amino acids: CATSRQGTEAFF. CDR3 bases: TGTGCCACCAGCCGACAGGGCACTGAAGCTTTCTTT.

This chain joins TRBV11-2 and TRBJ1-1, with D possibly being TRBD1 (6 bases). The V gene lost 3 bases and the J gene lost 4 bases, with 15 bases spanning the gap. CDR1 and CDR2 from the germline V gene are SGHAT and FQNNGV. CDR3 length: 15 residues. CDR3 protein: CASSLGARTGTEAFF. DNA for the CDR3: TGTGCCAGCAGCTTGGGGGCGCGAACGGGCACTGAAGCTTTCTTT.

The rearrangement uses TRBV19 and TRBJ1-2; tentatively, D is TRBD1 (5 bases). The V end lost 3 bases, the J end lost 3 bases, and 5 bases lay between the germline ends. Germline assignment: CDR1 LNHDA and CDR2 SQIVND (reference sequence). CDR3 size: 12 residues. The CDR3 DNA sequence: TGTGCCAGTAGTATCAGGGACTATGGCTACACCTTC. Its protein is CASSIRDYGYTF.

The V gene is TRBV11-2, the J gene TRBJ2-1, with a tentative D call TRBD1 (6 bases). V was clipped by 3 bases and J by 3 bases, with 21 bases between them. The germline V gene encodes CDR1 SGHAT and CDR2 FQNNGV. CDR3 length: 18 residues. The CDR3 is CASSFTRTGMGYYNEQFF. The CDR3 nucleotides are TGTGCCAGCAGCTTCACCCGAACAGGGATGGGGTACTACAATGAGCAGTTCTTC.

This clone was counted a single time. The DNA for the CDR3 is TGTGCCATCAGTGAGACAGGTTCACCCCTCCACTTT. Its protein product is CAISETGSPLHF. The V gene is TRBV10-3, the J gene TRBJ1-6; TRBD1 is a possible D gene (5 bases). Germline loops: CDR1 ENHRY, CDR2 SYGVKD. The CDR3 covers 12 residues. Between the trimmed V and J ends, which lost 2 bases and 9 bases, there was a span of 5 bases.

V is TRBV6-5 and J is TRBJ2-2; 7 bases agree with TRBD2. The V and J ends lost 8 bases and 1 base, in that order; junction bases with no gene match: 7. The germline gives CDR1 MNHEY, CDR2 SVGAGI. The CDR3 covers 15 residues. The CDR3, as DNA: TGTGCCAGCCTGAGGGCTAGCGGGAACACCGGGGAGCTGTTTTTT. Protein: CASLRASGNTGELFF.

The gene calls are TRBV27 and TRBJ2-1, with 12 nucleotides matching TRBD1. CDR3 size: 14 residues. CDR1 is MNHEY, CDR2 SMNVEV, per germline (reference sequence). Unmatched junction bases numbered 4, after V lost 3 bases and J lost 10 bases. CDR3 coding DNA: TGTGCCAGCAGTTTTGGGACAGGGGGCAACGAGCAGTTCTTC. Amino acids: CASSFGTGGNEQFF.

Points on this clone: This likely comes from a read error, as the CDR3 has no conserved phenylalanine or tryptophan at its end. The DNA is left out, because the CDR3 cannot be placed on it with certainty; the CDR3 is given as TCRdb lists it. This chain uses TRBV19 with TRBJ1-3; TRBD1 is the table's D call, not checked against the DNA. Germline CDR1 and CDR2: LNHDA and SQIVND (reference sequence). 14 amino acids form the CDR3, both terminal residues included. This chain's CDR3 is CASTDAWDTIYFES.

In its sample, this clone was seen once. The V call is TRBV7-8, the J call TRBJ2-7, with D unclear. Germline-derived CDR1 and CDR2 are SGHVS and FQNEAQ. The ends were cut back, 5 bases at V and 2 bases at J, with 13 bases in the middle. The CDR3 spans 14 residues. The CDR3 here is CASSLRLRPYEQYF. DNA for the CDR3: TGTGCCAGCAGCCTCCGACTGAGACCCTACGAGCAGTACTTC.

The chain uses TRBV7-6 and TRBJ1-5; TRBD1 aligns across 8 bases. The CDR3 extends over 18 amino acids. The junction had 12 bases not matched to a gene; V was cut back by 5 bases and J by 0 bases. The germline gives CDR1 SGHVS, CDR2 FNYEAQ. DNA of the CDR3: TGTGCCAGCAGCCCGGAGGGGGCGGACAGGGCTAGCAATCAGCCCCAGCATTTT. The encoded protein is CASSPEGADRASNQPQHF.

The rearrangement joins TRBV14 to TRBJ1-1; the D gene is possibly TRBD1 (5 bases). In germline, CDR1 is SGHDN, CDR2 FVKESK. The CDR3 length is 14 residues. Trimming removed 3 bases from V and 0 bases from J, with 8 bases in between. Written as DNA, the CDR3 is TGTGCCAGCAGCCAGGGGCCCGTGAACACTGAAGCTTTCTTT. It specifies CASSQGPVNTEAFF. Combining the CDR3 with reference TRBV14 and TRBJ1-1 gives the whole variable domain EAGVTQFPSHSVIEKGQTVTLRCDPISGHDNLYWYRRVMGKEIKFLLHFVKESKQDESGMPNNRFLAERTGGTYSTLKVQPAELEDSGVYFCASSQGPVNTEAFFGQGTRLTVV.

The chain's CDR3 is CASGSDIAGQETQYF. CDR3 in DNA: TGTGCTAGTGGTTCGGACATAGCTGGGCAAGAGACCCAGTACTTC. The chain uses TRBV12-5 and TRBJ2-5; possibly TRBD1 for D (5 bases). CDR1 is LGHNT, CDR2 FRNRAP, per germline. This CDR3 contains 15 residues. V gave up 4 bases and J gave up 2 bases, with 14 bases separating them.

The CDR3 loop reads CASSQDQGHEQFF. DNA for the CDR3: TGTGCCAGCAGCCAAGACCAGGGCCATGAGCAGTTCTTC. The V call is TRBV4-2, the J call TRBJ2-1; possible D gene TRBD1, 5 bases. V was cut by 0 bases and J by 8 bases, with 8 bases left in between. The CDR3 extends over 13 amino acids. From germline, CDR1 is LGHNA and CDR2 YNFKEQ.

The chain combines TRBV2 with TRBJ1-2; 9 bases are shared with TRBD1. Germline loops: CDR1 SNHLY, CDR2 FYNNEI. With V trimmed by 4 bases and J by 4 bases, 4 bases remained unmatched. This CDR3 region has 14 residues. The CDR3 nucleotides are TGTGCCAGCAGTGGGACAGGGGCGAGCTATGGCTACACCTTC. Translated: CASSGTGASYGYTF.

V gene TRBV30 combines with J gene TRBJ1-1; D uncertain. Looked up from germline, CDR1 is GTSNPN and CDR2 is SVGIG (reference sequence). V gave up 0 bases and J gave up 1 base, with 3 bases separating them. The CDR3 loop spans 12 amino acids. This CDR3 reads CAWSVANTEAFF. CDR3 in DNA: TGTGCCTGGAGTGTAGCGAACACTGAAGCTTTCTTT.